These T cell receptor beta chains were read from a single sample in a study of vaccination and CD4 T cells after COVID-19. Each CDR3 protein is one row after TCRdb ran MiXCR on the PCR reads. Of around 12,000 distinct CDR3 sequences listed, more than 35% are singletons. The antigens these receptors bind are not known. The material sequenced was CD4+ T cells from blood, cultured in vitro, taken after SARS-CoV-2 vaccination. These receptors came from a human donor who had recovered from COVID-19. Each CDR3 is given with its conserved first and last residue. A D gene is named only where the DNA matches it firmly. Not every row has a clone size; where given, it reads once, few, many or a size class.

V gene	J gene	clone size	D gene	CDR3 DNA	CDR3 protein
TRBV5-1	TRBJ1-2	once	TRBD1	TGCGCCAGCAGCATCTCACGGGACAGCAACTATGGCTACACCTTC	CASSISRDSNYGYTF
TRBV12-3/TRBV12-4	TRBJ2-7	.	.	TGTGCCAGCAGTCCGACTAGGGTCTCCTCCTACGAGCAGTACTTC	CASSPTRVSSYEQYF
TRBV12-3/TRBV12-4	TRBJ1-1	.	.	TGTGCCAGCAGTTTAGGGGGGGCGCGGACTGAAGCTTTCTTT	CASSLGGARTEAFF
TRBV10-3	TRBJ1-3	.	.	TGTGCCATCAGTGACCTACACACAACGCGTGCCTCTGGAAACACCATATATTTT	CAISDLHTTRASGNTIYF
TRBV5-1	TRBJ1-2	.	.	TGCGCCAGCAGCCCTAGTGGGGGGGGGCTGGCCTATGGCTACACCTTC	CASSPSGGGLAYGYTF
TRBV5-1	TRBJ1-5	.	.	TGCGCCAGCAGCTTGGAGGGGGGCGGCAATCAGCCCCAGCATTTT	CASSLEGGGNQPQHF
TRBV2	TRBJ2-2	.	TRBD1	TGTGCCAGCGGCGAGGACAGGGGGACCGGGGAGCTGTTTTTT	CASGEDRGTGELFF
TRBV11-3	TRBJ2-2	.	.	TGTGCCAGCAGCTTAGGGGGAGAATCCGGGGAGCTGTTTTTT	CASSLGGESGELFF
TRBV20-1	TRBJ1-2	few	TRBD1	TGCAGTGCTAAAATCGGACAGGGCTATAACTATGGCTACACCTTC	CSAKIGQGYNYGYTF
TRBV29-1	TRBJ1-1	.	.	TGCAGCGTTGAAGGGGGCAGGGTGGAGGCCACTGAAGCTTTCTTT	CSVEGGRVEATEAFF
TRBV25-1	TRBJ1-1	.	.	TGTGCCAGCAGTGAAGCCTGGGGCGGGAACACTGAAGCTTTCTTT	CASSEAWGGNTEAFF
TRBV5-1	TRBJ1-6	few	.	TGCGCCAGCAGCACCCTACAGGGAAATTCACCCCTCCACTTT	CASSTLQGNSPLHF
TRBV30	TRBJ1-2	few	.	TGTGCCTGGAGTGTACAGGTCTATGGCTACACCTTC	CAWSVQVYGYTF
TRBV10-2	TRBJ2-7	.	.	TGCGCCAGCAGTGCAACTAGAAACCACGAGCAGTACTTC	CASSATRNHEQYF
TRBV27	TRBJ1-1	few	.	TGTGCCAGCAGTTTATCAACGGGGCGGGAAGAAGCTTTCTTT	CASSLSTGREEAFF
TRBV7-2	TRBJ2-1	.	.	TGTGCCAGCAGCTTAGCGGGGGCCCCCCCCAATGAGCAGTTCTTC	CASSLAGAPPNEQFF
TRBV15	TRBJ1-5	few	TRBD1	TGTGCCACCAGCAGATCACAGGGGATGGGCAATCAGCCCCAGCATTTT	CATSRSQGMGNQPQHF
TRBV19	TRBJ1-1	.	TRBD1	TGTGCCAGTAGTATGAACAGGGGGCGGACTGAAGCTTTCTTT	CASSMNRGRTEAFF
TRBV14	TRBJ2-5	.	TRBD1	TGTGCCAGCAGCCGGTTGACAGGGGGCACGGAGACCCAGTACTTC	CASSRLTGGTETQYF
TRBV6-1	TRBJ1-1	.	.	TGTGCCAGCACCAGAGGTGAACCCGCTGAAGCTTTCTTT	CASTRGEPAEAFF
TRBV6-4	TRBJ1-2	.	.	TGTGCCAGCAGTGACGGGCAGACTAACTATGGCTACACCTTC	CASSDGQTNYGYTF
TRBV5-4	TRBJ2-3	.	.	TGTGCCAGCAGCCAGCCTTCAGATACGCAGTATTTT	CASSQPSDTQYF
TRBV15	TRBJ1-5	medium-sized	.	TGTGCCACCAGCAGAGAAAAGCACCTTAGCAATCAGCCCCAGCATTTT	CATSREKHLSNQPQHF
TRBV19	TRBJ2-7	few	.	TGTGCCAGTGCACGGGGTGCGTTCTACGAGCAGTACTTC	CASARGAFYEQYF
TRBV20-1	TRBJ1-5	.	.	TGCAGTGCTAGAGGGGAGCAAGCCAATCAGCCCCAGCATTTT	CSARGEQANQPQHF
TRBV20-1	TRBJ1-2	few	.	TGCAGTGCTAGAGATCTCGGGACACCTCCTGGGATTGGCTACACCTTC	CSARDLGTPPGIGYTF
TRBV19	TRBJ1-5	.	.	TGTGCCAGTAGTATTACAACCGATCGCAGCAATCAGCCCCAGCATTTT	CASSITTDRSNQPQHF
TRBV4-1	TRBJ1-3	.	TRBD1	TGCGCCAGCAGCCCGGGACAGGGAACGGGAAACACCATATATTTT	CASSPGQGTGNTIYF
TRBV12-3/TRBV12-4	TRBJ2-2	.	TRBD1	TGTGCCAGCAGCACGGACAGGGCCGGGGAGCTGTTTTTT	CASSTDRAGELFF
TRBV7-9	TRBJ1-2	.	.	TGCGCCAGCAGCCAAGATCTACGCGGCTATGGCTACACCTTC	CASSQDLRGYGYTF
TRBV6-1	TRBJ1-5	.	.	TGTGCCAGCACAGGGCGATTGGGCACAGATAGCAATCAGCCCCAGCATTTT	CASTGRLGTDSNQPQHF
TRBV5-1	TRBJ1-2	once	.	TGCGCCAGCAGCCCGGAGGGGATAAACTATGGCTACACCTTC	CASSPEGINYGYTF
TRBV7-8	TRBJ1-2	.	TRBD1	TGTGCCAGCAGCTCAAGGACGACAGGGGGGCTCACCTTC	CASSSRTTGGLTF
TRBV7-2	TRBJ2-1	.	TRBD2	TGTGCCAGCAGTCGTGGACTAGCGGGAGGGCCGGGTCCCTACAATGAGCAGTTCTTC	CASSRGLAGGPGPYNEQFF
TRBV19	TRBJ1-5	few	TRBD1	TGTGCCAGTAGTATCCCGATGCCAATACAGGGGGCTGGGCAGCCCCAGCATTTT	CASSIPMPIQGAGQPQHF
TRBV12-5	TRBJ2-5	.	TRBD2	TGTGCTAGTGGGATCGGTCTAGCGGGAGGTCAAGAGACCCAGTACTTC	CASGIGLAGGQETQYF
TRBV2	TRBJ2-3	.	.	TGTGCCAGTGGGGGGACAGGCACAGATACGCAGTATTTT	CASGGTGTDTQYF
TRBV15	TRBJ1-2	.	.	TGTGCCACCAGCTTCCGGGGTAGCGGGGGCTGCACCTTC	CATSFRGSGGCTF
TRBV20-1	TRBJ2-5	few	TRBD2	TGCAGTGCTAGCCACACTAGCGGGGGTATTCAAGAGACCCAGTACTTC	CSASHTSGGIQETQYF
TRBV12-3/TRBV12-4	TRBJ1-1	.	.	TGTGCCAGCAGACCCGATAGACTGATGAACACTGAAGCTTTCTTT	CASRPDRLMNTEAFF
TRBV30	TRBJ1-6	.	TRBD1	TGTGCCTGGAGGGACAGGGAAAATTCACCCCTCCACTTT	CAWRDRENSPLHF
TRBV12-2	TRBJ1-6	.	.	TGTGCAAGTCGGTCCTTAACAGGACAGGGGGCGTGGGGGTTTAGGTCACCCCTCCACTTT	CASRSLTGQGAWGFRSPLHF